A selection of T cell receptor beta chains follows, all from one sample in a study of blood T cells in healthy people across ages. From the 5' RACE reads, TCRdb called clonotypes with MiXCR, one entry per CDR3 protein. The sample lists fewer than 800,000 distinct CDR3 sequences, roughly 50% seen once, with roughly 34% in the top ten. The sequenced sample was blood. Receptors were obtained from an older woman in good health. Each CDR3 is given with its conserved first and last residue. A D gene is named only where the DNA matches it firmly. A row's size may be missing; if present it is once, few, many or a size class.

clone size,D gene,J gene,V gene,CDR3 protein,CDR3 DNA
.,.,TRBJ1-2,TRBV2,CASRGVGYGYTF,TGTGCCAGCAGAGGGGTCGGTTATGGCTACACCTTC
.,.,TRBJ1-5,TRBV12-3/TRBV12-4,CASSRGALGNQPQHF,TGTGCCAGCAGCCGCGGAGCCTTGGGCAATCAGCCCCAGCATTTT
few,.,TRBJ2-7,TRBV9,CASSVGGLVSYEQYF,TGTGCCAGCAGCGTAGGTGGGCTAGTGTCGTACGAGCAGTACTTC
.,TRBD2,TRBJ2-1,TRBV10-3,CAISAGREGGNEQFF,TGTGCCATCAGTGCGGGTCGGGAGGGTGGCAATGAGCAGTTCTTC
.,.,TRBJ1-2,TRBV6-6,CASSYPDTNYGYTF,TGTGCCAGCAGTTACCCGGACACCAACTATGGCTACACCTTC
few,.,TRBJ1-2,TRBV6-5,CASSLSALANYGYTF,TGTGCCAGCAGTTTGTCGGCGTTAGCTAACTATGGCTACACCTTC
once,.,TRBJ2-1,TRBV9,CASSVGSLKGVNEQFF,TGTGCCAGCAGCGTGGGGAGTCTCAAGGGGGTAAATGAGCAGTTCTTC
.,.,TRBJ2-5,TRBV7-2,CASSFAQGGETQYF,TGTGCCAGCAGCTTTGCACAGGGAGGAGAGACCCAGTACTTC
.,.,TRBJ1-2,TRBV7-3,CASSPGGANYGYTF,TGTGCCAGCAGTCCGGGAGGGGCGAACTATGGCTACACCTTC
.,.,TRBJ2-1,TRBV5-1,CASSLEGPFNEQFF,TGCGCCAGCAGCTTGGAAGGACCTTTCAATGAGCAGTTCTTC
.,TRBD1,TRBJ2-7,TRBV18,CATTTGGYEQYF,TGTGCCACTACGACAGGGGGGTACGAGCAGTACTTC
hyperexpanded,TRBD1,TRBJ2-1,TRBV10-3,CAIRTGQHNEQFF,TGTGCCATCAGGACGGGACAGCACAATGAGCAGTTCTTC
.,.,TRBJ1-2,TRBV28,CASTLRVPTDGYTF,TGTGCCAGCACCCTGAGGGTGCCGACTGATGGCTACACCTTC
few,.,TRBJ2-5,TRBV7-2,CASSFATVQETQYF,TGTGCCAGCAGCTTCGCGACAGTCCAAGAGACCCAGTACTTC
.,TRBD1,TRBJ1-4,TRBV4-2,CASSRGTGGSTNEKLFF,TGTGCCAGCAGCAGAGGAACAGGGGGTTCAACTAATGAAAAACTGTTTTTT
.,TRBD2,TRBJ2-7,TRBV20-1,CSARGLAGYYEQYF,TGCAGTGCTAGAGGACTAGCGGGGTACTACGAGCAGTACTTC
.,.,TRBJ2-5,TRBV7-2,CASSLGGNRETQYF,TGTGCCAGCAGCTTAGGGGGGAATCGGGAGACCCAGTACTTC
.,.,TRBJ2-1,TRBV7-9,CASSLGGGKNNEQFF,TGTGCCAGCAGCTTAGGAGGCGGGAAAAACAATGAGCAGTTCTTC
.,TRBD2,TRBJ2-7,TRBV7-3,CASSYNSGSGYEQYF,TGTGCCAGCAGCTATAACAGCGGGAGTGGGTACGAGCAGTACTTC
few,TRBD2,TRBJ2-3,TRBV30,CACELAGAPTQYF,TGTGCCTGCGAGCTAGCGGGAGCCCCTACGCAGTATTTT
.,TRBD2,TRBJ2-3,TRBV6-1,CATTLAGGPDTQYF,TGTGCCACTACTCTAGCGGGAGGGCCAGATACGCAGTATTTT
many,.,TRBJ2-1,TRBV4-1,CASSQVDLGFSYNEQFF,TGCGCCAGCAGCCAAGTAGACCTAGGCTTTTCCTACAATGAGCAGTTCTTC
.,.,TRBJ2-1,TRBV4-2,CASSPAVGSNPNEQFF,TGTGCCAGCAGCCCGGCGGTTGGGTCTAACCCCAATGAGCAGTTCTTC
.,TRBD1,TRBJ1-1,TRBV30,CAWSLPDRDVPEAFF,TGTGCCTGGAGTCTACCTGACAGGGACGTCCCTGAAGCTTTCTTT
.,.,TRBJ2-1,TRBV7-2,CASSLVVGSNEQFF,TGTGCCAGCAGCTTAGTTGTGGGCAGCAATGAGCAGTTCTTC
few,.,TRBJ2-6,TRBV27,CASSPRGSGANVLTF,TGTGCCAGCAGTCCCAGGGGCTCTGGGGCCAACGTCCTGACTTTC
.,.,TRBJ2-3,TRBV12-3/TRBV12-4,CASSGTPGLRQSLTQYF,TGTGCCAGCAGCGGGACCCCTGGACTTCGCCAATCCCTTACGCAGTATTTT
few,.,TRBJ2-4,TRBV5-6,CASSLATGLAKNIQYF,TGTGCCAGCAGCTTGGCGACAGGTCTAGCCAAAAACATTCAGTACTTC
.,.,TRBJ1-1,TRBV5-6,CASIEQGGNTEAFF,TGTGCCAGCATAGAACAGGGCGGGAACACTGAAGCTTTCTTT
many,.,TRBJ2-7,TRBV15,CATSPGDSYEQYF,TGTGCCACCAGCCCGGGGGATTCCTACGAGCAGTACTTC
.,.,TRBJ2-7,TRBV21-1,CASSKDGNHPTTRSYNEQYF,TGTGCCAGCAGCAAAGATGGCAACCACCCAACGACCCGCTCCTACAATGAGCAGTACTTC
.,.,TRBJ2-7,TRBV4-3,CASSHDRGAYEQYF,TGCGCCAGCAGCCACGACCGAGGGGCCTACGAGCAGTACTTC
once,.,TRBJ1-2,TRBV2,CASSMGIGYGYTF,TGTGCCAGCAGCATGGGCATAGGCTATGGCTACACCTTC
few,.,TRBJ2-3,TRBV7-3,CASRKGGGSTDTQYF,TGTGCCAGTCGTAAAGGTGGGGGTAGCACAGATACGCAGTATTTT
.,.,TRBJ1-2,TRBV6-5,CASSFMVADVYGYTF,TGTGCCAGCAGTTTTATGGTGGCGGATGTCTATGGCTACACCTTC
many,.,TRBJ2-6,TRBV7-9,CASSHVGSGANVLTF,TGTGCCAGCAGCCACGTTGGCTCTGGGGCCAACGTCCTGACTTTC
few,.,TRBJ2-7,TRBV2,CASSEVRGYEQYF,TGTGCCAGCAGTGAAGTCAGGGGCTACGAGCAGTACTTC
few,.,TRBJ2-7,TRBV2,CASRADGSSYEQYF,TGTGCCAGCAGAGCCGACGGGAGCTCCTACGAGCAGTACTTC
few,.,TRBJ1-5,TRBV19,CANTSWCEGPRRNQPQHF,TGTGCCAATACCTCTTGGTGTGAGGGACCGAGAAGAAATCAGCCCCAGCATTTT
.,.,TRBJ2-3,TRBV27,CASSRGAKLVPDTQYF,TGTGCCAGCAGCCGGGGGGCGAAACTAGTTCCAGATACGCAGTATTTT
few,.,TRBJ2-7,TRBV5-1,CASSLAGRTSYEQYF,TGCGCCAGCAGCTTGGCAGGACGGACTTCCTACGAGCAGTACTTC
.,.,TRBJ2-1,TRBV6-2/TRBV6-3,CASSWGGVYSSYNEQFF,TGTGCCAGCAGCTGGGGTGGAGTCTACAGCTCCTACAATGAGCAGTTCTTC
.,TRBD2,TRBJ2-1,TRBV11-3,CASSLETSGSKNEQFF,TGTGCCAGCAGCTTAGAGACTAGCGGGAGTAAGAATGAGCAGTTCTTC
.,.,TRBJ2-7,TRBV9,CASSGGQFYNEQYF,TGTGCCAGCAGCGGAGGACAGTTCTACAATGAGCAGTACTTC
few,TRBD2,TRBJ2-7,TRBV7-2,CASSPTSGLAGVYEQYF,TGTGCCAGCAGCCCCACGTCGGGGTTAGCGGGAGTCTACGAGCAGTACTTC
few,.,TRBJ2-1,TRBV28,CASNSVYNEQFF,TGTGCCAGTAATAGCGTATACAATGAGCAGTTCTTC
.,.,TRBJ2-7,TRBV27,CASSVRDGTYEQYF,TGTGCCAGCAGTGTCCGGGACGGAACCTACGAGCAGTACTTC
.,.,TRBJ1-1,TRBV5-6,CASSEEGSGITEAFF,TGTGCCAGCAGCGAGGAGGGGTCGGGGATCACTGAAGCTTTCTTT
.,.,TRBJ2-5,TRBV6-6,CASSYSNVLQETQYF,TGTGCCAGCAGTTACTCGAACGTACTCCAAGAGACCCAGTACTTC
.,TRBD2,TRBJ2-7,TRBV15,CATSRGTSGAKYYEQYF,TGTGCCACCAGCAGGGGAACTAGCGGGGCAAAATACTACGAGCAGTACTTC
.,.,TRBJ1-1,TRBV10-3,CAIQEVGWNTEAFF,TGTGCCATCCAGGAGGTGGGGTGGAACACTGAAGCTTTCTTT
once,.,TRBJ2-7,TRBV9,CANSVRAGTPYEQYF,TGTGCCAACAGCGTACGGGCAGGAACACCCTACGAGCAGTACTTC
.,.,TRBJ2-7,TRBV12-3/TRBV12-4,CASSFYSASHEQYF,TGTGCCAGCAGTTTTTATTCGGCTAGTCACGAGCAGTACTTC
many,TRBD1,TRBJ1-2,TRBV7-2,CASSLMPGQGYGYTF,TGTGCCAGCAGCTTAATGCCGGGACAGGGGTATGGCTACACCTTC
.,.,TRBJ1-1,TRBV7-2,CASSLVGGVEAFF,TGTGCCAGCAGCTTAGTTGGAGGGGTTGAAGCTTTCTTT
few,TRBD2,TRBJ2-7,TRBV6-2/TRBV6-3,CASSTGTSGYEQYF,TGTGCCAGCAGTACCGGGACTAGTGGTTACGAGCAGTACTTC
.,.,TRBJ2-5,TRBV5-5,CASSLVPLGGETQYF,TGTGCCAGCAGCTTGGTTCCCTTAGGAGGAGAGACCCAGTACTTC
.,TRBD2,TRBJ2-3,TRBV10-3,CAISPRASGTTDTQYF,TGTGCCATCAGTCCCAGGGCTAGCGGGACGACAGATACGCAGTATTTT
.,.,TRBJ2-5,TRBV5-6,CASSWEAQETQYF,TGTGCCAGCAGCTGGGAGGCTCAAGAGACCCAGTACTTC